This TCR beta chain was sequenced during a study of T cell changes during pregnancy in multiple sclerosis. This clone ranks as medium-sized. The CDR3 runs to 15 residues. Trimming cost V 4 bases and J 7 bases; bases outside gene matches: 11. Germline CDR1 and CDR2: SGHNT and YYREEE (reference sequence). Produced via immunoSEQ multiplex PCR; TCRdb's table is partial and in-frame only. Among some 42,000 clones listed, roughly 85% were seen once. Sequenced material: CD4+ T cells from peripheral blood mononuclear cells, taken after pregnancy. V usage is TRBV5-4 and J usage is TRBJ1-2, with 9 bases fitting TRBD1. This TCR derives from a female donor with multiple sclerosis, enrolled in a pregnancy study. CDR3 protein: CASSTGQGPLIGYTF. The CDR3 DNA follows: TGTGCCAGCAGCACGGGACAGGGTCCCTTGATTGGCTACACCTTC.